One and the same sample provided the 28 T cell receptor beta chains below, sequenced in a study of Ad26.COV2.S vaccination and SARS-CoV-2 variants. TCRdb's table, derived via immunoSEQ multiplex PCR, lists solely in-frame clones and lacks some. The profile shows around 450,000 clones, 80% to 90% of them singletons. Treatment described: about 20 received Ad26.COV2.S at low or high dose, single or two shots; 5 received placebo; per-sample allocation not given. Samples analyzed were those drawn on day 63 after the first vaccine or placebo injection. The source was peripheral blood, collected in a trial of Ad26.COV2.S vaccine versus placebo. The receptor set was obtained from a person aged 18-60 years who received the Ad26.COV2.S COVID-19 vaccine or a placebo.

The chain joins TRBV6-1 to TRBJ2-1; 8 bases match TRBD2. V lost 4 bases and J lost 7; bases outside the gene matches: 12. Germline CDR1 MNHNS, CDR2 SASEGT. This CDR3 comprises 16 residues. CDR3 in amino acids: CASSAIKMIAGNEQFF. CDR3 in DNA: TGTGCCAGCAGTGCCATAAAGATGATAGCGGGGAATGAGCAGTTCTTC.

The V call is TRBV29-1, the J call TRBJ2-7; TRBD1 is a possible D gene (6 bases). From germline, CDR1 is SQVTM and CDR2 ANQGSEA. This CDR3 is 13 amino acids long. V dropped 4 bases and J dropped 6 bases, with 16 bases sitting between them. CDR3 region: CSVVGQGFGEQYF. CDR3 coding DNA: TGCAGCGTTGTTGGGCAGGGGTTCGGCGAGCAGTACTTC.

V and J are TRBV10-3 and TRBJ1-4; D gene unclear. Germline CDR1 is ENHRY and CDR2 is SYGVKD. V was trimmed by 10 bases and J by 3 bases, leaving 12 bases between them. CDR3 size: 13 residues. The CDR3 loop reads CATGAAANEKLFF. The CDR3 coding sequence is TGTGCCACAGGAGCAGCCGCTAATGAAAAACTGTTTTTT.

The chain combines TRBV19 with TRBJ2-3, with TRBD2 identical over 14 bases. V lost 4 bases and J lost 9; bases outside the gene matches: 12. The CDR3 has 17 residues. CDR1 and CDR2 (germline): LNHDA, SQIVND (reference sequence). The CDR3 region has the DNA TGTGCCAGTAGTACCCTCCCCGGGACTAGCGGGAGTTACACGCAGTATTTT. Encoded protein: CASSTLPGTSGSYTQYF.

This chain joins TRBV28 and TRBJ1-4; D unresolved. CDR1 is MDHEN, CDR2 SYDVKM, per germline. The CDR3 consists of 16 residues. Trimming removed 6 bases at V and 8 bases at J, with 22 bases between. In DNA, the CDR3 is TGTGCCAGCAGGTCCCCCGGACTCATCAGTCGGGAAAAACTGTTTTTT. This gives the protein CASRSPGLISREKLFF.

The chain links TRBV19 to TRBJ2-3, with D perhaps matching TRBD2 (6 bases). This CDR3 region has 16 residues. From germline, CDR1 is LNHDA and CDR2 SQIVND (reference sequence). With 5 bases removed from V and 4 bases from J, the gap between germline ends came to 19 bases. CDR3 residues: CASSLRTWGLADTQYF. The CDR3 nucleotides are TGTGCCAGTAGTTTACGGACTTGGGGACTTGCAGATACGCAGTATTTT.

The genes are TRBV29-1 and TRBJ2-1, with D perhaps matching TRBD2 (6 bases). The CDR3 consists of 14 residues. Trimming shortened V by 4 bases and J by 7 bases, and 17 bases separated the two germline ends. Germline lookup yields CDR1 SQVTM and CDR2 ANQGSEA. CDR3 region: CSVAGAPQRNEQFF. For the CDR3, the DNA is TGCAGCGTTGCGGGAGCACCTCAGCGGAATGAGCAGTTCTTC.

This clone has only a few counts. The chain links TRBV25-1 to TRBJ2-7; D assignment may be TRBD1 or TRBD2 (5 bases each). Germline CDR1 reads MGHDK; CDR2 reads SYGVNS. Trimming took 3 bases from V and 6 from J, leaving 18 bases between them. The CDR3 is 15 residues long. The CDR3: CASSDLGTATVEQYF. The CDR3 nucleotides read TGTGCCAGCAGTGATTTAGGGACGGCAACGGTCGAGCAGTACTTC.

CDR3 coding DNA: TGTGCCAGCTCACCAGGACAGTTAAGCTCTGGAAACACCATATATTTT. Its protein is CASSPGQLSSGNTIYF. This sequence joins TRBV18 and TRBJ1-3, with D perhaps TRBD1 (6 bases). Germline V lookup: CDR1 KGHSH, CDR2 LQKENI. Trimming removed 2 bases from V and 0 bases from J, with 11 bases in between. The CDR3 consists of 16 residues.

V gene TRBV30 combines with J gene TRBJ1-2, with 7 bases identical to TRBD1. The CDR3 covers 19 residues. Per germline, CDR1 GTSNPN and CDR2 SVGIG (reference sequence). Trimming cost V 4 bases and J 0 bases; bases outside gene matches: 20. DNA of the CDR3: TGTGCCTGGACCCGCCTTAAAACAGGGGTTCCCTCCGCTAACTATGGCTACACCTTC. This codes for CAWTRLKTGVPSANYGYTF.

This chain uses TRBV5-1 with TRBJ1-1, with D uncertain. V was shortened by 3 bases and J by 4 bases, with 10 bases between the two germline ends. Germline values: CDR1 SGHRS, CDR2 YFSETQ. The CDR3 consists of 13 residues. CDR3 sequence (DNA): TGCGCCAGCAGCTCGGGCAGCATCACTGAAGCTTTCTTT. Translated: CASSSGSITEAFF.

This chain connects TRBV29-1 to TRBJ2-7; a weak D match, TRBD1 (5 bases). The ends were cut back, 1 base at V and 2 bases at J, with 9 bases in the middle. The CDR3 runs 13 residues. Germline CDR1 reads SQVTM; CDR2 reads ANQGSEA. CDR3 DNA: TGCAGCGTTGAAGTAGGGGTTACCTACGAGCAGTACTTC. Residues: CSVEVGVTYEQYF.

V gene TRBV6-6 combines with J gene TRBJ2-2; no clear D gene. Deletions cut 6 bases from V and 1 base from J, with 3 bases between. The CDR3 runs to 12 residues. CDR1 and CDR2 from the germline V gene are MNHNY and SVGAGI (reference sequence). DNA for the CDR3: TGTGCCAGCAGCCAGAACACCGGGGAGCTGTTTTTT. Its protein is CASSQNTGELFF.

The J gene is TRBJ2-1, the V gene TRBV4-1; a possible D gene is TRBD2 (6 bases). V was shortened by 1 base and J by 6 bases, with 16 bases between the two germline ends. The CDR3 runs 16 residues. Germline V lookup: CDR1 MGHRA, CDR2 YSYEKL. Here the CDR3 DNA reads TGCGCCAGCAGCCAAGGTGAACGGACTACAAGCAATGAGCAGTTCTTC. Translating gives CASSQGERTTSNEQFF.

This sequence joins TRBV6-4 and TRBJ2-3, with D perhaps TRBD1 or TRBD2 (5 bases each). The CDR3 loop spans 15 amino acids. The V gene's germline CDR1 is MRHNA and CDR2 SNTAGT. V was shortened by 6 bases and J by 2 bases, with 15 bases between the two germline ends. CDR3 nucleotides: TGTGCCAGCAGGCGCGCCGGGACCGACACAGATACGCAGTATTTT. Translated, it gives CASRRAGTDTDTQYF.

The genes are TRBV19 and TRBJ1-1; D is unresolved. The CDR3 totals 12 residues. V shed 8 bases and J shed 2 bases, with 9 bases lying between them. CDR1 and CDR2 from the germline V gene are LNHDA and SQIVND (reference sequence). The CDR3 loop is CASGVGNTEAFF. The CDR3 nucleotides are TGTGCCAGTGGGGTAGGTAACACTGAAGCTTTCTTT. The full variable domain, with the rest looked up from reference TRBV19 and TRBJ1-1, is DGGITQSPKYLFRKEGQNVTLSCEQNLNHDAMYWYRQDPGQGLRLIYYSQIVNDFQKGDIAEGYSVSREKKESFPLTVTSAQKNPTAFYLCASGVGNTEAFFGQGTRLTVV.

The CDR3 nucleotides read TGTGCCAGCAGCTTAGATCAGGTAGCGACAAGCTACAATGAGCAGTTCTTC. Encoded protein: CASSLDQVATSYNEQFF. The chain uses TRBV7-2 and TRBJ2-1; tentatively, D is TRBD2 (5 bases). CDR1 SGHTA and CDR2 FQGNSA come from the germline V gene. Trimming shortened V by 1 base and J by 3 bases, and 16 bases separated the two germline ends. CDR3 size: 17 residues.

V and J are TRBV7-8 and TRBJ2-7; unclear D gene. V lost 1 base and J 4 bases, leaving 11 bases between the germline ends. CDR1 SGHVS and CDR2 FQNEAQ come from the germline V gene. The CDR3 totals 14 residues. The CDR3 DNA reads as TGTGCCAGCAGCTTAGGAGACGTTTTTTACGAGCAGTACTTC. Its protein is CASSLGDVFYEQYF.

This rearrangement joins TRBV7-9 to TRBJ1-1; no firm D call. Trimming removed 1 base from V and 11 bases from J, with 11 bases in between. CDR1 and CDR2 (germline): SEHNR, FQNEAQ (reference sequence). The CDR3 is 12 residues long. DNA of the CDR3: TGTGCCAGCAGCTTAGGGAATAGGGTTGCTTTCTTT. Its translation: CASSLGNRVAFF.

This clone was observed once. The chain joins TRBV28 to TRBJ2-3; 8 positions agree with TRBD1. Germline V lookup: CDR1 MDHEN, CDR2 SYDVKM. V shed 4 bases and J 5 bases; nucleotides not matched to a gene: 8. This CDR3 spans 15 amino acids. The chain's CDR3 is CASSYIAGGRDTQYF. The CDR3 DNA reads as TGTGCCAGCAGTTACATCGCAGGGGGCAGAGATACGCAGTATTTT.

The gene calls are TRBV28 and TRBJ2-2; D tentatively reads TRBD1 or TRBD2 (6 bases each). This CDR3 is 15 amino acids long. Germline CDR1 MDHEN, CDR2 SYDVKM. V was pared by 7 bases and J by 2 bases, with 14 bases between. CDR3 region: CASTKGGRNTGELFF. The CDR3 nucleotides are TGTGCCAGCACTAAAGGGGGGAGAAACACCGGGGAGCTGTTTTTT.

Notes on this clone: The same CDR3 also results from other DNA sequences found in this sample. This chain links TRBV5-1 with TRBJ2-3, with D possibly TRBD2 on 5 matching bases. V shed 4 bases and J shed 0 bases, with 9 bases lying between them. CDR3 size: 14 residues. Looked up from germline, CDR1 is SGHRS and CDR2 is YFSETQ. The CDR3: CASSLAESTDTQYF. CDR3 nucleotide sequence: TGCGCCAGCAGCCTAGCTGAGAGCACAGATACGCAGTATTTT. Full variable domain (outside the CDR3, taken from reference TRBV5-1 and TRBJ2-3): KAGVTQTPRYLIKTRGQQVTLSCSPISGHRSVSWYQQTPGQGLQFLFEYFSETQRNKGNFPGRFSGRQFSNSRSEMNVSTLELGDSALYLCASSLAESTDTQYFGPGTRLTVL.

The chain employs TRBV5-1 and TRBJ1-2; a weak D match, TRBD1 (5 bases). The V and J ends lost 4 bases and 1 base respectively, with 17 bases between them. This CDR3 has 16 residues. CDR1 and CDR2 from the germline V gene are SGHRS and YFSETQ. Here the CDR3 reads CASSPLGRAINYGYTF. The CDR3, as DNA: TGCGCCAGCAGCCCCCTGGGCAGGGCCATTAACTATGGCTACACCTTC.

The V call is TRBV28, the J call TRBJ1-5; D might be TRBD1 (5 bases). With 3 bases removed from V and 4 bases from J, the gap between germline ends came to 10 bases. The CDR3 loop spans 14 amino acids. Germline V gives CDR1 MDHEN, CDR2 SYDVKM. The CDR3 reads CASSFGAVNQPQHF. The CDR3 DNA sequence: TGTGCCAGCAGTTTTGGGGCAGTTAATCAGCCCCAGCATTTT.

The rearrangement uses TRBV7-9 and TRBJ1-2; 7 positions match TRBD1. Per germline, CDR1 SEHNR and CDR2 FQNEAQ (reference sequence). This CDR3 has 13 amino acids. The ends lost 7 bases at V and 6 bases at J; junction bases unmatched: 8. The CDR3 here is CASIGTDLHGYTF. The CDR3 nucleotides read TGTGCCAGCATCGGGACAGACCTACATGGCTACACCTTC. The variable domain in full, completed from reference TRBV7-9 and TRBJ1-2, reads DTGVSQNPRHKITKRGQNVTFRCDPISEHNRLYWYRQTLGQGPEFLTYFQNEAQLEKSRLLSDRFSAERPKGSFSTLEIQRTEQGDSAMYLCASIGTDLHGYTFGSGTRLTVV.

This rearrangement joins TRBV15 to TRBJ1-6, with a possible D match to TRBD1 (6 bases). V was shortened by 4 bases and J by 0 bases, with 13 bases between the two germline ends. Germline V CDR1 and CDR2: LNHNV, YYDKDF (reference sequence). CDR3 size: 17 residues. The CDR3 DNA reads as TGTGCCACCAGCAAAGACAGGCTTAGCTCCTATAATTCACCCCTCCACTTT. It codes for CATSKDRLSSYNSPLHF. The full variable domain, in which reference TRBV15 and TRBJ1-6 provide the parts outside the CDR3, is DAMVIQNPRYQVTQFGKPVTLSCSQTLNHNVMYWYQQKSSQAPKLLFHYYDKDFNNEADTPDNFQSRRPNTSFCFLDIRSPGLGDTAMYLCATSKDRLSSYNSPLHFGNGTRLTVT.

The rearrangement links TRBV3-1 (or the pseudogene TRBV3-2) to TRBJ2-3, with D possibly TRBD1 on 6 matching bases. Trimming removed 4 bases from V and 3 bases from J, with 14 bases in between. The CDR3 consists of 15 residues. Germline V gene lookup returns CDR1 LGHDT and CDR2 YNNKEL (reference sequence). The CDR3 nucleotides are TGTGCCAGCAGCCGCCTTGGGGGCTTGACAGATACGCAGTATTTT. Translating it yields CASSRLGGLTDTQYF.

This chain uses TRBV6-5 with TRBJ2-1; TRBD1 might be the D (6 bases). Germline V CDR1 and CDR2: MNHEY, SVGAGI. The CDR3 is made up of 14 amino acids. Trimming took 6 bases from V and 8 from J, leaving 17 bases between them. The CDR3 coding sequence is TGTGCCAGCAGACCACCAGGGGCGGCGGATGAGCAGTTCTTC. Translating it yields CASRPPGAADEQFF.